This T cell receptor beta chain was profiled in a study of blood T cell repertoires in COVID-19. Across the whole study: T cells, B-cell-depleted T cells, or PBMCs provided the cDNA or gDNA that served as material.

The table came from immunoSEQ multiplex PCR; TCRdb's copy has only in-frame clones and leaves some out. The data show under 150,000 clones, over 75% seen once. In its sample, this clone was seen once. This CDR3 has 15 residues. In germline, CDR1 is SGHNT, CDR2 YYREEE (reference sequence). V lost 2 bases, J lost 0 bases, and 12 bases lay in between. Material: PBMCs or T cells enriched from blood (not recorded which). This TCR came from a man aged 50 or older in a cohort exposed to, infected with or recovered from COVID-19 (not recorded which). This sequence joins TRBV5-4 and TRBJ2-7; TRBD2 might be the D (6 bases). The CDR3 protein is CASSFGLALSYEQYF. CDR3 sequence (DNA): TGTGCCAGCAGCTTCGGCCTAGCGCTCTCCTACGAGCAGTACTTC.